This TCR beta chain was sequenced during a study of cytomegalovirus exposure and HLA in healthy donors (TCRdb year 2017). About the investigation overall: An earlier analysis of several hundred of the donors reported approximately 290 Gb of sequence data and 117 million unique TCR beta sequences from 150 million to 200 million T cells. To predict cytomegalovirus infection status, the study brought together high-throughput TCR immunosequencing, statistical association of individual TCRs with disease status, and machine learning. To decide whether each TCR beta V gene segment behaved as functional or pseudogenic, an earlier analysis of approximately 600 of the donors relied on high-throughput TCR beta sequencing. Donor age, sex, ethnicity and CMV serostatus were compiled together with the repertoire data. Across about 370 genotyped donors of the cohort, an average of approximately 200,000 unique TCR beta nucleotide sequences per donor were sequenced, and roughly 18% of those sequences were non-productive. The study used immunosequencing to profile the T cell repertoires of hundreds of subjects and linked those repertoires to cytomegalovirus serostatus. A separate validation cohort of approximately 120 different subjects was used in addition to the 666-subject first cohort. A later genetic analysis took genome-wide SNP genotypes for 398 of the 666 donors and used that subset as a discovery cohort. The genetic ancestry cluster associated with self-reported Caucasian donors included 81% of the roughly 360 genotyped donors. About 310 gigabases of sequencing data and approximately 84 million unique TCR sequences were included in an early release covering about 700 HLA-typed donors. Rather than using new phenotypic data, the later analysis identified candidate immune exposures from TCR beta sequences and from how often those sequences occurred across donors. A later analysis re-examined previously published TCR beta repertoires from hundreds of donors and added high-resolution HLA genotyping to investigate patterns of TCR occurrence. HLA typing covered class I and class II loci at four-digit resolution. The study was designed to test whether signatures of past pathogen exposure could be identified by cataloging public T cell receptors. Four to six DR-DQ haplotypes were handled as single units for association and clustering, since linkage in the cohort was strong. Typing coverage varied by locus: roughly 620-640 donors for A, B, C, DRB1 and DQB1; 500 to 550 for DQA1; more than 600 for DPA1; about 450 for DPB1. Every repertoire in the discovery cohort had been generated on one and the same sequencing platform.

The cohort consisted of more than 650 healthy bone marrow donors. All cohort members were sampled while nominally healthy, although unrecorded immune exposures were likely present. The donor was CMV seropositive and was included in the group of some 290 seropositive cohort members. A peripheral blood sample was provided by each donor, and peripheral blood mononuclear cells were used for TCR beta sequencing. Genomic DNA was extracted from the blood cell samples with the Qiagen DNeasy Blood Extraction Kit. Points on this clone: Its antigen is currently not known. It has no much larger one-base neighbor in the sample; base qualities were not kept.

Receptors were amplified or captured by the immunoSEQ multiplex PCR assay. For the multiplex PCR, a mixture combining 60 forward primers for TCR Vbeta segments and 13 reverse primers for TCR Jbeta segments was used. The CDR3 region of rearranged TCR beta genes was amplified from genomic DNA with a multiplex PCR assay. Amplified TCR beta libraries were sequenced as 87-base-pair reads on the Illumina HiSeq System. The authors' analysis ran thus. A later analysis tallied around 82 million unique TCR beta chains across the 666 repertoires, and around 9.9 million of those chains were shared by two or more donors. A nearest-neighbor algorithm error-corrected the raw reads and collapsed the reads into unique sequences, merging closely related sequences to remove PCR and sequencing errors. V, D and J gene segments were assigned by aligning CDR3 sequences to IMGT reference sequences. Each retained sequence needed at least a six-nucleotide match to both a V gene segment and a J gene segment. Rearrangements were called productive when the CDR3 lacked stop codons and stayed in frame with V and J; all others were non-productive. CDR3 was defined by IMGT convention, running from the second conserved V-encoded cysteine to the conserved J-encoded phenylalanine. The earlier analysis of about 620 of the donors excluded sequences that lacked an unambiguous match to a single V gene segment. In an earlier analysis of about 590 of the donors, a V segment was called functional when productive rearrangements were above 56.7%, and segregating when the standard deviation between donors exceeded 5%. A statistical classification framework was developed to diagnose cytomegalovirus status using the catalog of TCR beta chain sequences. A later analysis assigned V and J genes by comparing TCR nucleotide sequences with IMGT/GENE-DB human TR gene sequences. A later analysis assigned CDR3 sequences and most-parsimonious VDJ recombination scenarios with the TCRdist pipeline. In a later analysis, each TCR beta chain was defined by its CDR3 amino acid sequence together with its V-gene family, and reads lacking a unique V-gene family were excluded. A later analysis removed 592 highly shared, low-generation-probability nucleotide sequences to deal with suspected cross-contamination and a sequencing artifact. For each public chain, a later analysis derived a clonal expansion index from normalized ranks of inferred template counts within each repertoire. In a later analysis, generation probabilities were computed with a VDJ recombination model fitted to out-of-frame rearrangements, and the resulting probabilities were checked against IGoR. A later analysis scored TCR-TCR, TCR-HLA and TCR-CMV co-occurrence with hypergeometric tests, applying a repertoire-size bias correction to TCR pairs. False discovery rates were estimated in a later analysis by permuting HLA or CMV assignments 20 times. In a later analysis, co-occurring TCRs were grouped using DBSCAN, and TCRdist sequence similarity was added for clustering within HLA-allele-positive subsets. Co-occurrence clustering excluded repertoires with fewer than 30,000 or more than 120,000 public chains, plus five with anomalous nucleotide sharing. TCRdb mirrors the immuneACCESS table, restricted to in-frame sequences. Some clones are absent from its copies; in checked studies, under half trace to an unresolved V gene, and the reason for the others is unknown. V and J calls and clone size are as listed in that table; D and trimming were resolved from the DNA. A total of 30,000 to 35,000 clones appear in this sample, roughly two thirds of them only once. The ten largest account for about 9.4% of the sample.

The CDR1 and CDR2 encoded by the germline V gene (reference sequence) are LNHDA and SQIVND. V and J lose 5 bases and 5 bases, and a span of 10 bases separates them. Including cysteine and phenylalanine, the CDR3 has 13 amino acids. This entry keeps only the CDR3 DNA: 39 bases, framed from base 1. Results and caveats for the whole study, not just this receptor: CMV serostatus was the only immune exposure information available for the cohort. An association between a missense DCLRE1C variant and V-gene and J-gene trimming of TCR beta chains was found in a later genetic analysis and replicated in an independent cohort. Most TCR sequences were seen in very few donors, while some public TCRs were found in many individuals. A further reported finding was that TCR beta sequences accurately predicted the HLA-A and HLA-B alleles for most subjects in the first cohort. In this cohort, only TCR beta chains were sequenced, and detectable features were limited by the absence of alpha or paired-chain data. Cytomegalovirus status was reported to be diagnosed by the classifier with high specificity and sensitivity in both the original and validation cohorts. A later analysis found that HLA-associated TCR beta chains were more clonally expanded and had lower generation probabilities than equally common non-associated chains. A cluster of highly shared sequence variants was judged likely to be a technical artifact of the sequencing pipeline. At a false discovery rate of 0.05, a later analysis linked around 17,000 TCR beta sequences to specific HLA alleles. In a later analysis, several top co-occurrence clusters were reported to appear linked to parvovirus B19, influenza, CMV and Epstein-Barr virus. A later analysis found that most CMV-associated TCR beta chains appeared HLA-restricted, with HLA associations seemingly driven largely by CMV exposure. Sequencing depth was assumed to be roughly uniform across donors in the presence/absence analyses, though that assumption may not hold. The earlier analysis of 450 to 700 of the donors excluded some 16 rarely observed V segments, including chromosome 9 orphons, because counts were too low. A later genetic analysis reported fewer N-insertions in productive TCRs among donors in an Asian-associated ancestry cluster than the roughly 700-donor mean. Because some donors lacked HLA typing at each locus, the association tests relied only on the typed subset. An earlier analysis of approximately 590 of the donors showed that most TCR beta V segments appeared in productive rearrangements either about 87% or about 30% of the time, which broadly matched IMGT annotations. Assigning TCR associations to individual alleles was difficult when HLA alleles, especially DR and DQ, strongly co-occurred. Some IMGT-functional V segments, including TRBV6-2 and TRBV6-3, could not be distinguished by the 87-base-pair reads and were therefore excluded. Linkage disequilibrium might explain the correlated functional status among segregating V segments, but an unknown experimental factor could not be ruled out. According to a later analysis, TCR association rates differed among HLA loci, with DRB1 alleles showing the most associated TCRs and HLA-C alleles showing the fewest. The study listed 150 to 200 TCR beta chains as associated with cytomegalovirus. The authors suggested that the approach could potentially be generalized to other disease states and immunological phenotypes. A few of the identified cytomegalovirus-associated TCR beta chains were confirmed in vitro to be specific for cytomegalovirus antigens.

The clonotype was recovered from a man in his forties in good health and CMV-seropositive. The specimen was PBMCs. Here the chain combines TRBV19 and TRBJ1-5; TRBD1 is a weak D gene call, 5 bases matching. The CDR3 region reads CASSRQLYQPQHF. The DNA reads TGTGCCAGTAGTCGACAGCTTTATCAGCCCCAGCATTTT.